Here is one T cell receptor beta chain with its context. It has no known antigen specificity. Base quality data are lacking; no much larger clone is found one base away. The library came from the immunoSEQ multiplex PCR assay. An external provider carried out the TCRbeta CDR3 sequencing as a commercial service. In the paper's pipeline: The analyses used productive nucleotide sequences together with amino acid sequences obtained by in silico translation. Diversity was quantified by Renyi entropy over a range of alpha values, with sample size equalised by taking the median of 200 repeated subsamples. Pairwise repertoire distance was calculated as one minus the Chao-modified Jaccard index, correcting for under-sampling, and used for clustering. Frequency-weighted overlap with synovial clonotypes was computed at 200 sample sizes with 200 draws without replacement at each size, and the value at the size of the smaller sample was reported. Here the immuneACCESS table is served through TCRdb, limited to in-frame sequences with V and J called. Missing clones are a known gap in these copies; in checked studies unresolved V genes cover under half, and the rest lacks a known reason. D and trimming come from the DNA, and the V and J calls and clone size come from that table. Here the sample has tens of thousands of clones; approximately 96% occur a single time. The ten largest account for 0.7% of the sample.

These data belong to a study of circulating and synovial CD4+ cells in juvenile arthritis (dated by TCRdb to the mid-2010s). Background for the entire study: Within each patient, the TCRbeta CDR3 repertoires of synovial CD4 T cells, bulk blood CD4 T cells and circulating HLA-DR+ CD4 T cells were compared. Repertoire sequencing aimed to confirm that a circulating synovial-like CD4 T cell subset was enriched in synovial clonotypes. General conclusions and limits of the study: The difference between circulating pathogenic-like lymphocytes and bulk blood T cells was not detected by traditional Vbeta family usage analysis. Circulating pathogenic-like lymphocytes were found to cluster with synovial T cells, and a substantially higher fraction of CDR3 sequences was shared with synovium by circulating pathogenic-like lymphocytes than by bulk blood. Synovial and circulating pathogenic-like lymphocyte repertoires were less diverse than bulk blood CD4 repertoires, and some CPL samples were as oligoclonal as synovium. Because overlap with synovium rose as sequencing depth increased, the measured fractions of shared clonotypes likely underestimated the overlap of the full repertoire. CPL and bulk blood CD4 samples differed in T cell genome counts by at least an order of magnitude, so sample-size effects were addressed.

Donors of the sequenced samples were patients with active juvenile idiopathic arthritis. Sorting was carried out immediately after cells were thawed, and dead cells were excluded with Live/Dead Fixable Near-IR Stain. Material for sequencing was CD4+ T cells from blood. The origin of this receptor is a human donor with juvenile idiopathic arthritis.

The nucleotide sequence reads TGTGCCAGCAGCGCACTAGCGGGGGGACTCACAGATACGCAGTATTTT. The resulting protein is CASSALAGGLTDTQYF. The chain employs TRBV9 and TRBJ2-3, with TRBD2 matching 12 junction bases. The germline V end is reduced by 3 bases and the J end by 2 bases; junction bases left unmatched: 4. From its cysteine to its phenylalanine, the CDR3 spans 16 amino acids. Just CDR3 DNA is preserved here, 48 bases in frame from base 1. From a lookup of the germline V gene, CDR1 and CDR2 are SGDLS and YYNGEE.